This record concerns one T cell receptor (beta chain) sequence. These data are taken from a study of Graves' ophthalmopathy and Graves' hyperthyroidism. The CDR3 is 15 residues long. V lost 4 bases to trimming and J lost 0 bases, with 12 bases between them. Per the germline V gene, CDR1 is SNHLY and CDR2 is FYNNEI. Pregnant or lactating patients and those with other autoimmune diseases or uncontrolled infections were excluded. Amplification from RNA transcripts yielded the TCR beta CDR3 regions. HTBI primers were employed in first-round RT-PCR, then a second-round multiplex PCR followed. TCRdb called the multiplex PCR reads again in MiXCR, with one record for every CDR3 protein. The data hold over a million distinct CDR3 sequences, with around a third observed a single time.

The clonotype comes from an adult man with Graves' hyperthyroidism. The material sequenced was peripheral blood or thyroid tissue (not recorded which). The chain recombines TRBV2 with TRBJ2-5, with D maybe TRBD1 (6 bases). CDR3 in DNA: TGTGCCAGCAGTGTTAGCAGGGGCGACCAAGAGACCCAGTACTTC. It specifies CASSVSRGDQETQYF.